The entry below gives a single T cell receptor (beta chain) sequence along with its context. No antigen is known for it. V dropped 8 bases and J dropped 3 bases, with 16 bases sitting between them. This CDR3 has 14 amino acids. CDR1 and CDR2 (germline): MDHEN, SYDVKM. Sequencing was performed with immunoSEQ multiplex PCR; in TCRdb, only in-frame clones are kept and a portion is missing. The sample includes some 80,000 clones, approximately 91% of them seen just once. The sample belongs to a study of OX40 agonist ivuxolimab in advanced cancers. Overall study: Patients took ivuxolimab, an agonistic anti-OX40 (CD134) antibody. At roughly 83% male, the cohort had a mean age of approximately 60 years, ranging from about 23 to 79.

General study findings and limits: Clonal expansion in partial responders at 0.1-3.0 mg/kg ranked among the lowest.

This rearrangement joins TRBV28 to TRBJ1-1; D not certain. The source was CD4+ or CD8+ T cells sorted from blood, collected in a trial of the OX40 agonist ivuxolimab. The receptor comes from an adult with an advanced solid tumor such as melanoma, head and neck, liver or kidney cancer. The CDR3 loop is CASSPRMPDTEAFF. CDR3 DNA: TGTGCCAGCTCCCCGAGGATGCCAGACACTGAAGCTTTCTTT.